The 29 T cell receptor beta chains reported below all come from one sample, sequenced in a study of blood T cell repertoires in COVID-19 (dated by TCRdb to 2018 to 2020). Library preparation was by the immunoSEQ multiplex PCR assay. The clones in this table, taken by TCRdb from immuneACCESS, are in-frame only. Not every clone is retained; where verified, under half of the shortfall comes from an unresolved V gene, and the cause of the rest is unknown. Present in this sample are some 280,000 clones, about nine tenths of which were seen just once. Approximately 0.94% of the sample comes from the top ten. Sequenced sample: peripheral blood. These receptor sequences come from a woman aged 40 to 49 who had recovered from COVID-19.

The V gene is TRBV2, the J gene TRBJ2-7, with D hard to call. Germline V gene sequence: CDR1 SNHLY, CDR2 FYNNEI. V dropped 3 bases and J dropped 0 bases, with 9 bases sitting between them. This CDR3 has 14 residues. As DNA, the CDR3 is TGTGCCAGCAGTGAGTTTGGCAGCTCCTACGAGCAGTACTTC. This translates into CASSEFGSSYEQYF.

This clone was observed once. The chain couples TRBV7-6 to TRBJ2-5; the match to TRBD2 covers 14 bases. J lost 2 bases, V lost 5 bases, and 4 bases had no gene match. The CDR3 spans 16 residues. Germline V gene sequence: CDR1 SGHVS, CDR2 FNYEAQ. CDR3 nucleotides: TGTGCCAGCAGCGAAGGACTAGCGGGAGGTCAAGAGACCCAGTACTTC. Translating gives CASSEGLAGGQETQYF.

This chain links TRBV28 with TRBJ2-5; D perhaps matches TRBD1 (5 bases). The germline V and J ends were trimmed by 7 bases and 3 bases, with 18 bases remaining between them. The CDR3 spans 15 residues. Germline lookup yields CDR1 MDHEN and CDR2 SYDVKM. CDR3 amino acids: CASTPLRDRKETQYF. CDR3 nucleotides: TGTGCCAGCACCCCCCTCCGCGACAGAAAAGAGACCCAGTACTTC.

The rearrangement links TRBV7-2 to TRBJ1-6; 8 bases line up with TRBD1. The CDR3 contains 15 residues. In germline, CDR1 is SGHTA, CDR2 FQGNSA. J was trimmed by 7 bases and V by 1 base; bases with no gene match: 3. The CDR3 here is CASSLGRGLNSPLHF. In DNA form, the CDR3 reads TGTGCCAGCAGCTTAGGCAGGGGGCTAAATTCACCCCTCCACTTT.

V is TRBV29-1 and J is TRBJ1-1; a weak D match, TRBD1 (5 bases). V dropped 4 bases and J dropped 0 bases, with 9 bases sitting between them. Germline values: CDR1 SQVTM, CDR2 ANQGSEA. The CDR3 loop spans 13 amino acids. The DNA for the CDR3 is TGCAGCGTTGCAGGGCGATTGAACACTGAAGCTTTCTTT. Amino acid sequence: CSVAGRLNTEAFF.

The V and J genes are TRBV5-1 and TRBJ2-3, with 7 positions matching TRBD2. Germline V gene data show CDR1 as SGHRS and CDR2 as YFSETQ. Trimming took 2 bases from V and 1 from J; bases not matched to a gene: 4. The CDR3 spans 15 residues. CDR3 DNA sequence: TGCGCCAGCAGCTTCTCGGGAGGCCGCACAGATACGCAGTATTTT. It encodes CASSFSGGRTDTQYF.

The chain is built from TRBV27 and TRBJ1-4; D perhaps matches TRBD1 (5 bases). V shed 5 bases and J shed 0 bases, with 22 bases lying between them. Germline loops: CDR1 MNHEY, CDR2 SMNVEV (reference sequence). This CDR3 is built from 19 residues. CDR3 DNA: TGTGCCAGCAGTACCGACAGACGGTTTCCAAGAGCAACTAATGAAAAACTGTTTTTT. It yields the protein CASSTDRRFPRATNEKLFF. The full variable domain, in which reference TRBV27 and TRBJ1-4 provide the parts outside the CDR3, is EAQVTQNPRYLITVTGKKLTVTCSQNMNHEYMSWYRQDPGLGLRQIYYSMNVEVTDKGDVPEGYKVSRKEKRNFPLILESPSPNQTSLYFCASSTDRRFPRATNEKLFFGSGTQLSVL.

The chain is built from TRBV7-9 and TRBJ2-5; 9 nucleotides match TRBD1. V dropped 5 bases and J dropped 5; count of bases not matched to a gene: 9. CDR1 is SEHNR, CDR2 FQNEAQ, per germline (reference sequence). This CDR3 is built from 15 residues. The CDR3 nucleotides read TGTGCCAGCAGCGAACCGGGACAGGGAACGGAGACCCAGTACTTC. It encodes CASSEPGQGTETQYF. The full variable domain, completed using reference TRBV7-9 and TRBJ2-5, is DTGVSQNPRHKITKRGQNVTFRCDPISEHNRLYWYRQTLGQGPEFLTYFQNEAQLEKSRLLSDRFSAERPKGSFSTLEIQRTEQGDSAMYLCASSEPGQGTETQYFGPGTRLLVL.

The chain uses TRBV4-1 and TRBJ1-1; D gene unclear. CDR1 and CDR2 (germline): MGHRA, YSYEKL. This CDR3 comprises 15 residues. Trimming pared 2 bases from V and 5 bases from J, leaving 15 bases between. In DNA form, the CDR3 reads TGCGCCAGCAGCCAATTGCCGGGAGGTGTAACTGAAGCTTTCTTT. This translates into CASSQLPGGVTEAFF.

The CDR3: CASSWGQGGEQYF. Here the CDR3 DNA reads TGCGCCAGCAGCTGGGGACAGGGCGGCGAGCAGTACTTC. The chain employs TRBV5-1 and TRBJ2-7; 9 bases are a match to TRBD1. The trim removed 3 bases at V and 6 bases at J, leaving 4 bases unmatched. CDR1 and CDR2 (germline): SGHRS, YFSETQ. This CDR3 contains 13 residues.

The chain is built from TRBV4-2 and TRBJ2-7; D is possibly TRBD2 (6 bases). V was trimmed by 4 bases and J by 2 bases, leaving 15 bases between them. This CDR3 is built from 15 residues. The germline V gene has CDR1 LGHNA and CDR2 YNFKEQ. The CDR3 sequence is CASSPRRDSPYEQYF. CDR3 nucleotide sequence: TGTGCCAGCAGCCCGAGGAGGGACTCCCCCTACGAGCAGTACTTC.

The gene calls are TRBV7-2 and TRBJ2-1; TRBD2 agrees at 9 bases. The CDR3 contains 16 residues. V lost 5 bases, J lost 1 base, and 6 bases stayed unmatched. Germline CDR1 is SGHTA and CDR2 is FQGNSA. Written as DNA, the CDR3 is TGTGCCAGCAGCCCAGACGGACTAGCGTCCTACAATGAGCAGTTCTTC. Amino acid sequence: CASSPDGLASYNEQFF.

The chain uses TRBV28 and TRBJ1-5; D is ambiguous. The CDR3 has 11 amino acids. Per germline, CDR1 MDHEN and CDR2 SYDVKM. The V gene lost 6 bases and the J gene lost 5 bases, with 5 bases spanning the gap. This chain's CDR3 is CASSSYQPQHF. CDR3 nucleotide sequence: TGTGCCAGCAGCAGTTATCAGCCCCAGCATTTT.

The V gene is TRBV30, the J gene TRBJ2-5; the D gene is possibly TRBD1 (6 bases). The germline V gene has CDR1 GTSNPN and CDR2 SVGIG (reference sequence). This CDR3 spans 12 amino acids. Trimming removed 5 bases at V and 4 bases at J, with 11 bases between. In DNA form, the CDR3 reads TGTGCCTGGGGACAGAATTTAGAGACCCAGTACTTC. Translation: CAWGQNLETQYF.

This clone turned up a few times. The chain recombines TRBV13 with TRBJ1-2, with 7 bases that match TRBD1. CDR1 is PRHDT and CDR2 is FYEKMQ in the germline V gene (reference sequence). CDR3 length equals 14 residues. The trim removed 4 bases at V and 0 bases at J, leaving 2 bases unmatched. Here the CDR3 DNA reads TGTGCCAGCAGCTGGGGGACAGCTAACTATGGCTACACCTTC. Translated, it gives CASSWGTANYGYTF. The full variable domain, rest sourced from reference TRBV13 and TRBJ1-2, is AAGVIQSPRHLIKEKRETATLKCYPIPRHDTVYWYQQGPGQDPQFLISFYEKMQSDKGSIPDRFSAQQFSDYHSELNMSSLELGDSALYFCASSWGTANYGYTFGSGTRLTVV.

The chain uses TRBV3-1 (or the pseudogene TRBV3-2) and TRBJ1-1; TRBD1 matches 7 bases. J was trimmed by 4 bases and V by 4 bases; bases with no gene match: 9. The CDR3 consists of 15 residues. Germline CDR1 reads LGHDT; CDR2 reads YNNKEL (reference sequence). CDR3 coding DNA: TGTGCCAGCAGCCGCCTTGGAGGGGGCATCACTGAAGCTTTCTTT. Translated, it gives CASSRLGGGITEAFF.

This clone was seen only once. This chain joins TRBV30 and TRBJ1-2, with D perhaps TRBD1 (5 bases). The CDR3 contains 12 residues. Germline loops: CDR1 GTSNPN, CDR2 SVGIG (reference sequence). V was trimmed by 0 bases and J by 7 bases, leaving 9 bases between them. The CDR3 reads CAWSVWGGGYTF. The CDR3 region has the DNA TGTGCCTGGAGTGTCTGGGGCGGTGGCTACACCTTC.

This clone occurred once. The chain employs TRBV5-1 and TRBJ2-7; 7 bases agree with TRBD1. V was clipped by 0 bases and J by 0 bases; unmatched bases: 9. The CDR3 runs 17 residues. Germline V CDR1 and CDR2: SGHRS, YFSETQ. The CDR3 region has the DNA TGCGCCAGCAGCTTGGCACTTGGACAGGACAGCTCCTACGAGCAGTACTTC. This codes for CASSLALGQDSSYEQYF.

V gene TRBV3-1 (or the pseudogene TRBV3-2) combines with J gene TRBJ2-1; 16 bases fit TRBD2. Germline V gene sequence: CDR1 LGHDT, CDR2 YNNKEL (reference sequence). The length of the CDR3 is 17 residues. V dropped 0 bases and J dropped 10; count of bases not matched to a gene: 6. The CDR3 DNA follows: TGTGCCAGCAGCCAAGATCAGGGACTAGCGGGAGGGGGCGAGCAGTTCTTC. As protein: CASSQDQGLAGGGEQFF.

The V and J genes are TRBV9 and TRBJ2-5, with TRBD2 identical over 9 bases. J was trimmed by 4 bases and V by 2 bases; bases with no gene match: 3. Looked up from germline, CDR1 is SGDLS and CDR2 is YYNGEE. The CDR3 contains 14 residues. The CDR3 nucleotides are TGTGCCAGCAGCGTTAGCGGGAGTGGAGAGACCCAGTACTTC. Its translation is CASSVSGSGETQYF.

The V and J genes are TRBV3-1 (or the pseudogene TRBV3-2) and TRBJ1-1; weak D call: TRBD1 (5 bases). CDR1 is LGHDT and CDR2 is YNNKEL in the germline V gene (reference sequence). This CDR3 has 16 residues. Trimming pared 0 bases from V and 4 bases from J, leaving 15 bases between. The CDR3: CASSQEWQGGLTEAFF. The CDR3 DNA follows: TGTGCCAGCAGCCAAGAGTGGCAGGGCGGTCTCACTGAAGCTTTCTTT.

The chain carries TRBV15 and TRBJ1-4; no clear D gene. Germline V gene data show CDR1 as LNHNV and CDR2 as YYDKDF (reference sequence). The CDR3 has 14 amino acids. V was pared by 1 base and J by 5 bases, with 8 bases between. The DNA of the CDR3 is TGTGCCACCAGCAGAGTCAGTTTGAATGAAAAACTGTTTTTT. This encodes CATSRVSLNEKLFF.

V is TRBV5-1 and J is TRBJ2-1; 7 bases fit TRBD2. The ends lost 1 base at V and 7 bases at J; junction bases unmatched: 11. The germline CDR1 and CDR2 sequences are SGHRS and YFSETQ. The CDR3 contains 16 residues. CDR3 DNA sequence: TGCGCCAGCAGCTTGACCTGGGACTATGATGGGAATGAGCAGTTCTTC. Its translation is CASSLTWDYDGNEQFF.

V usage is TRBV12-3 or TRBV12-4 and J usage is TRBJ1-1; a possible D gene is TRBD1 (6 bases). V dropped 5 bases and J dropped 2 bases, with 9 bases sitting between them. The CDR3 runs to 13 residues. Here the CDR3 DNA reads TGTGCCAGCAGTAAACAGGGAAACACTGAAGCTTTCTTT. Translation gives CASSKQGNTEAFF.

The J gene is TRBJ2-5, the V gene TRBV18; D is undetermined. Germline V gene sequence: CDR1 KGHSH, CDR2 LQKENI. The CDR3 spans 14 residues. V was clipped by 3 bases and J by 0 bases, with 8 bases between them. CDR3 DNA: TGTGCCAGCTCACCGGGCGCGAACCAAGAGACCCAGTACTTC. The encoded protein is CASSPGANQETQYF. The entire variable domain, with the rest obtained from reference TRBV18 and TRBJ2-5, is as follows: NAGVMQNPRHLVRRRGQEARLRCSPMKGHSHVYWYRQLPEEGLKFMVYLQKENIIDESGMPKERFSAEFPKEGPSILRIQQVVRGDSAAYFCASSPGANQETQYFGPGTRLLVL.

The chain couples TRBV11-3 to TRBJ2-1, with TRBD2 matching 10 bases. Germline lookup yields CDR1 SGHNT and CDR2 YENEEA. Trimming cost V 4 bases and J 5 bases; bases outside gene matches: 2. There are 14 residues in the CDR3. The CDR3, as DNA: TGTGCCAGCAGCTCCACTAGCGGGGACAATGAGCAGTTCTTC. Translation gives CASSSTSGDNEQFF.

The CDR3 protein is CASSTTSGSFDEQYF. The CDR3 nucleotides are TGTGCCAGCAGTACTACTAGCGGGAGCTTTGACGAGCAGTACTTC. The chain combines TRBV28 with TRBJ2-7; 11 nucleotides align to TRBD2. Per the germline V gene, CDR1 is MDHEN and CDR2 is SYDVKM. The CDR3 has 15 residues. With 5 bases clipped from V and 5 bases from J, the junction kept 8 bases outside the gene matches.

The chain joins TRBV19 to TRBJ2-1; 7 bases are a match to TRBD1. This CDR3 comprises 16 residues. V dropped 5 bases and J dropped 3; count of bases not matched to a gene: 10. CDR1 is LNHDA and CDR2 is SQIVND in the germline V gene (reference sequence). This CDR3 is CASSSQGSGYYNEQFF. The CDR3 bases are TGTGCCAGTAGTTCACAGGGGTCCGGGTACTACAATGAGCAGTTCTTC. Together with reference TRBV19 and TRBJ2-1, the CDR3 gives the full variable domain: DGGITQSPKYLFRKEGQNVTLSCEQNLNHDAMYWYRQDPGQGLRLIYYSQIVNDFQKGDIAEGYSVSREKKESFPLTVTSAQKNPTAFYLCASSSQGSGYYNEQFFGPGTRLTVL.

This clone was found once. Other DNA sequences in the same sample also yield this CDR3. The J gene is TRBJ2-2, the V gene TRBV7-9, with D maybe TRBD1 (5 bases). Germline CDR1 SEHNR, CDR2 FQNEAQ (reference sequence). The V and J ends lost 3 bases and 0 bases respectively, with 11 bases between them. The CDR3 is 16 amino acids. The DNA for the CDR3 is TGTGCCAGCAGCTTGGGGCAGGGCGCGAACACCGGGGAGCTGTTTTTT. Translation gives CASSLGQGANTGELFF.